The TCR beta chain described here comes from a study of memory CD4+ T cells and cytomegalovirus serostatus. Study results and caveats: Repertoires predicted CMV serostatus with median bootstrapped AUC of 0.95.

Germline-derived CDR1 and CDR2 are MGHDK and SYGVNS. This CDR3 is built from 14 residues. The V gene lost 2 bases and the J gene lost 5 bases, with 7 bases spanning the gap. Single viable CD3+CD4+CD8-CD45RO+ cells were sorted as the memory CD4+ T cells. A remark on this clone: Its antigen is undetermined.

This table comes from immunoSEQ multiplex PCR, and its TCRdb copy is limited to in-frame clones, with some not included. The repertoire holds 35,000 to 55,000 clones, with less than 85% as singletons. The source is an adult in good health and CMV-seronegative. Sequenced input: memory CD4+ T cells from blood. V and J are TRBV25-1 and TRBJ1-6, with D tentatively TRBD1 (5 bases). The CDR3 DNA reads as TGTGCCAGCAGTGAACAGGGTAATAATTCACCCCTCCACTTT. Translating it yields CASSEQGNNSPLHF.